The present entry profiles one TCR beta chain with its context. The target antigen is unknown. At one end the junction does not follow the germline gene, possibly because of a read error. The sample belongs to a study of tumor and adjacent non-tumor tissue in lung cancer. Study overall: Samples averaged roughly 4.2 million productive TCRbeta reads each. Overall study results and limits: Shorter survival was associated with higher TCR diversity in tumors. TCR diversity was significantly greater in tumor than normal lung tissue.

RNA was extracted from bulk tissue without any cell sorting. Distant lung tissue was collected more than 3 cm away from the tumor edge. Chemotherapy-naive patients with new lung cancer underwent thoracic surgery in China, August–November 2014. The library came from three nested PCR rounds adapted from ARM-PCR protocols. TCRdb fed the multiplex PCR reads into MiXCR, producing one record per CDR3 protein. The sample includes about 100,000 distinct CDR3 sequences, 65% of them seen just once. Germline CDR1 and CDR2: SGHVS and FQNEAQ. The CDR3 consists of 14 residues. Sample: distant non-tumor lung tissue. V usage is TRBV7-8 and J usage is TRBJ2-7; 10 bases fit TRBD1. This receptor was taken from a man aged 30 to 45 with non-small cell lung cancer. The CDR3 reads CAISLGTGVYEQYF. The CDR3, as DNA: TGTGCCATCAGCTTAGGGACAGGGGTTTACGAGCAGTACTTC. Complete variable domain (other parts from reference TRBV7-8 and TRBJ2-7): GAGVSQSPRYKVAKRGQDVALRCDPISGHVSLFWYQQALGQGPEFLTYFQNEAQLDKSGLPSDRFFAERPEGSVSTLKIQRTQQEDSAVYLCAISLGTGVYEQYFGPGTRLTVT.